This TCR beta chain was sequenced during a study of blood T cell repertoires in COVID-19. Study-level information: Whether acute or convalescent, the COVID-19 samples came from the United States, Italy and Spain. T cells, B-cell-depleted T cells, or PBMCs supplied cDNA or gDNA.

Looked up from germline, CDR1 is SGHTA and CDR2 is FQGTGA. This CDR3 is 14 amino acids long. Trimming removed 4 bases from V and 4 bases from J, with 12 bases in between. This clone has just a few counts. Authors' analysis steps: The authors estimated nucleated cell counts from reference gene primer amplification. The method was immunoSEQ multiplex PCR; TCRdb's version includes in-frame clones alone and lacks a portion of them. D and trimming come from the DNA, and the V and J calls and clone size come from that table. The data contain 30,000 to 45,000 clones, 81% of them singletons. Sequenced input: peripheral blood. This clonotype originated in a man older than 75 with active or convalescent COVID-19. V usage is TRBV7-3 and J usage is TRBJ2-3, with TRBD2 as a possible D gene (6 bases). The CDR3 reads CASSSDGGPDTQYF. For the CDR3, the DNA is TGTGCCAGCAGCTCAGACGGGGGTCCAGATACGCAGTATTTT.